A selection of T cell receptor beta chains follows, all from one sample in a study of blood T cells in healthy people across ages. TCRdb processed the 5' RACE reads anew with MiXCR; each CDR3 protein has one entry. The table includes about 580,000 distinct CDR3 sequences, less than 60% detected once. The sample taken for sequencing was blood. The receptors come from an elderly man in good health. Both conserved end residues are part of each CDR3. D genes are given only for firm matches. Rows give clone size only sometimes, using once, few, many, or a class for an expanded clone.

j_call | clone_size | v_call | d_call | cdr3_length | cdr3_nt | cdr3_aa
TRBJ1-2 | . | TRBV7-9 | . | 15 | TGTGCCAGCAGCTTAGAACTCTCAGGGAAAGGTGGCTACACCTTC | CASSLELSGKGGYTF
TRBJ2-7 | . | TRBV7-2 | TRBD2 | 15 | TGTGCCAGCAGCACTTCCGGGACTAGTACCTACGAGCAGTACTTC | CASSTSGTSTYEQYF
TRBJ2-5 | . | TRBV15 | TRBD2 | 14 | TGTGCCACCAAAAGAGGGAGGGATCGAGAGACCCAGTACTTC | CATKRGRDRETQYF
TRBJ2-3 | few | TRBV27 | . | 16 | TGTGCCAGCAGTTTAATCTGGGGAGGAGGCACAGATACGCAGTATTTT | CASSLIWGGGTDTQYF
TRBJ2-4 | few | TRBV5-1 | TRBD1 | 20 | TGCGCCAGCAGCTTGGCGGGACAGGGGGCGAGGGGACTAGCCAAAAACATTCAGTACTTC | CASSLAGQGARGLAKNIQYF
TRBJ1-2 | once | TRBV12-3/TRBV12-4 | . | 14 | TGTGCCAGCAGTGGCCAGGGGAGGGGCTATGGCTACACCTTC | CASSGQGRGYGYTF
TRBJ1-6 | . | TRBV6-1 | TRBD1 | 15 | TGTGCCAGCAGTCCTCCCGACAGGGGGGATTCACCCCTCCACTTT | CASSPPDRGDSPLHF
TRBJ2-2 | . | TRBV29-1 | . | 11 | TGCAGCGTGGGGACGTCCGGGGAGCTGTTTTTT | CSVGTSGELFF
TRBJ2-5 | once | TRBV7-8 | . | 14 | TGTGCCAGCAGCTCAGGGGCCAGCGTGGAGACCCAGTACTTC | CASSSGASVETQYF
TRBJ2-7 | once | TRBV20-1 | . | 14 | TGCAGTGCTAGAGAGGACGGGGTCAGGCGCGAGCAGTACTTC | CSAREDGVRREQYF
TRBJ2-6 | . | TRBV20-1 | . | 16 | TGCAGTGCTAGTGACCCCTGGGACTCTGGGGCCAACGTCCTGACTTTC | CSASDPWDSGANVLTF
TRBJ2-1 | . | TRBV5-1 | . | 14 | TGCGCCAGCAGCTTGGCCAGTGGTAACGGTGAGCAGTTCTTC | CASSLASGNGEQFF
TRBJ2-7 | . | TRBV29-1 | TRBD2 | 15 | TGCAGCGCCCTCGGGACTAGCGGGAGCTACAATGAGCAGTACTTC | CSALGTSGSYNEQYF
TRBJ2-3 | . | TRBV7-6 | . | 12 | TGTGCCAGCAGCTTAATGGTCGCGCCCCAGTATTTT | CASSLMVAPQYF
TRBJ2-3 | . | TRBV7-9 | TRBD1 | 13 | TGTGCCAGCAGCGTAGACAGGGGGGATACGCAGTATTTT | CASSVDRGDTQYF
TRBJ1-2 | . | TRBV28 | . | 16 | TGTGCCAGCAGTTTTTGGGCAATCACGAGGGACTATGGCTACACCTTC | CASSFWAITRDYGYTF
TRBJ2-7 | . | TRBV29-1 | . | 13 | TGCAGCGTTGAAGGGCAGGGGTTCAACGAGCAGTACTTC | CSVEGQGFNEQYF
TRBJ1-5 | . | TRBV25-1 | TRBD1 | 17 | TGTGCCAGCAGCCCTAAACCGGGACAGGTGTCGTGGGAGCCCCAGCATTTT | CASSPKPGQVSWEPQHF
TRBJ1-1 | . | TRBV7-2 | . | 12 | TGTGCCAGCAGCTTAATGGCAGGTGAAGCTTTCTTT | CASSLMAGEAFF
TRBJ2-1 | . | TRBV20-1 | . | 13 | TGCAGTGCTAGTACTAGATCCTACAATGAGCAGTTCTTC | CSASTRSYNEQFF
TRBJ2-3 | few | TRBV29-1 | TRBD2 | 13 | TGCAGCGTCCTAGCGGGGGGGGCAGATACGCAGTATTTT | CSVLAGGADTQYF
TRBJ1-2 | . | TRBV14 | . | 13 | TGTGCCAGCAGCCAAGACCAGGACTATGGCTACACCTTC | CASSQDQDYGYTF
TRBJ2-5 | once | TRBV5-1 | . | 16 | TGCGCCAGCAGCCCCATACTTGGGGGGCAGGCACGGACCCAGTACTTC | CASSPILGGQARTQYF
TRBJ2-1 | . | TRBV7-2 | TRBD1 | 14 | TGTGCCAGCAGTAGAACCGGGACAGACAATGAGCAGTTCTTC | CASSRTGTDNEQFF
TRBJ2-7 | . | TRBV16 | TRBD2 | 15 | TGTGCCAGCAGCCCCGGGACTAGCGGGGGCCGCGAGCAGTACTTC | CASSPGTSGGREQYF
TRBJ1-2 | once | TRBV20-1 | . | 13 | TGCAGTGCCCCGATGGGAAGGGTTGGGGGCTACACCTTC | CSAPMGRVGGYTF
TRBJ2-5 | . | TRBV7-8 | TRBD1 | 16 | TGTGCCAGCAGCTTAGGTTTAGGGACAGTGCAAGAGACCCAGTACTTC | CASSLGLGTVQETQYF
TRBJ2-1 | few | TRBV3-1 | TRBD1 | 16 | TGTGCCAGCAGCCAAGAAGCCGGGCGACAGGGCAATGAGCAGTTCTTC | CASSQEAGRQGNEQFF
TRBJ2-1 | . | TRBV15 | TRBD2 | 12 | TGTGCCACCAGCCGAGCGGGGTATGAGCAGTTCTTC | CATSRAGYEQFF
TRBJ1-5 | . | TRBV20-1 | . | 14 | TGCAGTGCTACCGGTGGCGGTAGCAATCAGCCCCAGCATTTT | CSATGGGSNQPQHF
TRBJ2-1 | . | TRBV20-1 | TRBD1 | 11 | TGCAGTGCTTCCGGACAGGCGGGGCAGTTCTTC | CSASGQAGQFF
TRBJ2-5 | . | TRBV20-1 | . | 14 | TGCAGTGCTAGAGGTCCACACGACCGGGAGACCCAGTACTTC | CSARGPHDRETQYF
TRBJ1-2 | . | TRBV20-1 | . | 14 | TGCAGTGCACCGGGTCGAGGGGCGACGGGAGGCTACACCTTC | CSAPGRGATGGYTF
TRBJ1-2 | . | TRBV15 | . | 12 | TGTGCCACCAGCAGGGTTGACGGTGGCTACACCTTC | CATSRVDGGYTF
TRBJ2-1 | few | TRBV6-5 | . | 13 | TGTGCCAGCAGTCAGCAGGGAGGAGGTGAGCAGTTCTTC | CASSQQGGGEQFF
TRBJ2-3 | . | TRBV7-8 | . | 17 | TGTGCCAGCAGCTTAGTAATCGGATGGGAGAGCACAGATACGCAGTATTTT | CASSLVIGWESTDTQYF
TRBJ2-1 | . | TRBV6-2/TRBV6-3 | TRBD2 | 16 | TGTGCCAGCAGTTTCTTGGTGGGACTAGCGGGATACGAGCAGTTCTTC | CASSFLVGLAGYEQFF
TRBJ2-7 | few | TRBV20-1 | TRBD2 | 14 | TGCAGTGCTATCGGACTAGCGGGAGACTACGAGCAGTACTTC | CSAIGLAGDYEQYF
TRBJ2-1 | . | TRBV15 | . | 12 | TGTGCCACCAGCAGCCGGGGGAATGAGCAGTTCTTC | CATSSRGNEQFF
TRBJ2-6 | few | TRBV7-2 | TRBD1 | 19 | TGTGCCTGCAGTTTTACCGGGACAGGGCCCTTCGCTGGGGCCAACGTCCTGACTTTC | CACSFTGTGPFAGANVLTF
TRBJ2-5 | . | TRBV10-1 | TRBD1 | 17 | TGCGCCAGCAGTGAGTCCAGGACAGGGGGCCGCCAAGAGACCCAGTACTTC | CASSESRTGGRQETQYF
TRBJ2-1 | many | TRBV4-3 | . | 16 | TGTGCCAGCAGCCAAGATCGGCGGGGCTCCTACAATGAGCAGTTCTTC | CASSQDRRGSYNEQFF
TRBJ2-1 | . | TRBV20-1 | TRBD2 | 18 | TGCAGTGCCCCCTCGTGGACTAGCGGGAGTGCCTCCTACAATGAGCAGTTCTTC | CSAPSWTSGSASYNEQFF
TRBJ2-2 | . | TRBV7-2 | . | 14 | TGTGCCAGCAGCCAATTGGTTAATGCCGGGGAGCTGTTTTTT | CASSQLVNAGELFF
TRBJ1-1 | . | TRBV5-1 | . | 15 | TGCGCCAGCAGCTTGGAGGGCACAAGGAACACTGAAGCTTTCTTT | CASSLEGTRNTEAFF